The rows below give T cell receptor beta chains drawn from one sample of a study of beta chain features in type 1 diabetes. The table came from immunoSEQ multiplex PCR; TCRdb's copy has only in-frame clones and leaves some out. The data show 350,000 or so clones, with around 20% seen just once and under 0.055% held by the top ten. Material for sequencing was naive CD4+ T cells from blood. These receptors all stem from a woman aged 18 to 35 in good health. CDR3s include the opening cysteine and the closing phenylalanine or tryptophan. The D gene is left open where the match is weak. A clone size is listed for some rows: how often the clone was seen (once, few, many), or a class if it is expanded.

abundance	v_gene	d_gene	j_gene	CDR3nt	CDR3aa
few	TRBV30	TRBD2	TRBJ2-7	TGTGCCCTATCACTAGCGCAGAACTCCTACGAGCAGTACTTC	CALSLAQNSYEQYF
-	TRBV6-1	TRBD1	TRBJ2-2	TGTGCCAGCAGTGAAGCGGGACAGGGTGTCGGGGAGCTGTTTTTT	CASSEAGQGVGELFF
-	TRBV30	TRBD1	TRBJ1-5	TGTGCCTGTGGGGCAGGGGGAGCTCAGCCCCAGCATTTT	CACGAGGAQPQHF
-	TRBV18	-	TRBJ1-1	TGTGCCAGCGCAAGCCAAGTGAACACTGAAGCTTTCTTT	CASASQVNTEAFF
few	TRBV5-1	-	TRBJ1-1	TGCGCCAGCAGCAACTACAGGGCTCGGAACACTGAAGCTTTCTTT	CASSNYRARNTEAFF
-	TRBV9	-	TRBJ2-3	TGTGCCAGCAGCCCTCGGGACATGCCCACAGATACGCAGTATTTT	CASSPRDMPTDTQYF
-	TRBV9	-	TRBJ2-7	TGTGCCAGCAGCGTAGGGCCTAGCATGCTCTCCTACGAGCAGTACTTC	CASSVGPSMLSYEQYF
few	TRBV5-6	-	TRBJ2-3	TGTGCCAGCAGCTTGGCAGGGGTGTTGCCAGATACGCAGTATTTT	CASSLAGVLPDTQYF
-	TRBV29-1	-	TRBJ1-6	TGCAGCGTCAGATGGGAGTATAATTCACCCCTCCACTTT	CSVRWEYNSPLHF
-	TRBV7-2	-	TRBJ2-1	TGTGCCAGCAGCTTAGGCGGGGCCTCCTACAATGAGCAGTTCTTC	CASSLGGASYNEQFF
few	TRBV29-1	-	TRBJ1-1	TGCAGCGTTGAAGGGCCGCCGAACACTGAAGCTTTCTTT	CSVEGPPNTEAFF
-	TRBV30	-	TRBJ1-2	TGTGCCTGGAGTGTAATGTCGAACTATGGCTACACCTTC	CAWSVMSNYGYTF
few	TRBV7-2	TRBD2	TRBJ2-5	TGTGCCAGCAGCCACGGGGGGGCATGGGAGACCCAGTACTTC	CASSHGGAWETQYF
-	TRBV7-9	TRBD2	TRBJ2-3	TGTGCCAGCAGCTTAAGCGGGGGGACGCCAGATACGCAGTATTTT	CASSLSGGTPDTQYF
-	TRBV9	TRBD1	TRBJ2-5	TGTGCCAGCAGCACCGAGGCAGGGGGAGAGACCCAGTACTTC	CASSTEAGGETQYF
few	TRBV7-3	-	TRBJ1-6	TGTGCCAGCAGCCGGACGGGGGATTCACCCCTCCACTTT	CASSRTGDSPLHF
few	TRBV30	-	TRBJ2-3	TGTGCCTGGAGTTCGGGGGGCAATGCGCAGTATTTT	CAWSSGGNAQYF
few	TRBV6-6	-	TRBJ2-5	TGTGCCAGCAAGGACGGCGGGCGGTACCAAGAGACCCAGTACTTC	CASKDGGRYQETQYF
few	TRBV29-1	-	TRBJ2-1	TGCAGCGTTGGGGCGTTCATCTACAATGAGCAGTTCTTC	CSVGAFIYNEQFF
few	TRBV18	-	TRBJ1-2	TGTGCCAGCTCCCAGGCTACAGGGAGCCATGGCTACACCTTC	CASSQATGSHGYTF
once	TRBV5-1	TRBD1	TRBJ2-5	TGCGCCAGCAGCTTCGGGCAGGGGGCTTATACCCAGTACTTC	CASSFGQGAYTQYF
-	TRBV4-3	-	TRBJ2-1	TGCGCCAGCAGCCAAGCGAGGATTTGGGACAATGAGCAGTTCTTC	CASSQARIWDNEQFF
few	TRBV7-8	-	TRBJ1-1	TGTGCCAGCAGCTCCCTAATGAACACTGAAGCTTTCTTT	CASSSLMNTEAFF
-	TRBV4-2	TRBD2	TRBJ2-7	TGTGCCAGCAGCCCCAAGTTGCTAGCGGGAGCGGGGGAGCAGTACTTC	CASSPKLLAGAGEQYF
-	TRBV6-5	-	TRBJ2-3	TGTGCCAGCCGAAGACAGGAAGGGTTAGCAGATACGCAGTATTTT	CASRRQEGLADTQYF
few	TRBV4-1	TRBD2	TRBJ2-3	TGCGCCAGCAGCCAAGATCGGGGGACTAGCGGGTTGGGCGGCACAGATACGCAGTATTTT	CASSQDRGTSGLGGTDTQYF
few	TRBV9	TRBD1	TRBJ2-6	TGTGCCAGCAGCTTAAGGACTACACAGGGGGCGGCAGGGGCCAACGTCCTGACTTTC	CASSLRTTQGAAGANVLTF
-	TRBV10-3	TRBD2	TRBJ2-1	TGTGCCATCAGGCGGGAGATCGCCTACAATGAGCAGTTCTTC	CAIRREIAYNEQFF
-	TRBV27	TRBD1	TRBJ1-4	TGTGCCAGCAGACAGGGGTCGAATGAAAAACTGTTTTTT	CASRQGSNEKLFF
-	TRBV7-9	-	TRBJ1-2	TGTGCCAGCACCTGGGCGGGATCTGGCTACACCTTC	CASTWAGSGYTF
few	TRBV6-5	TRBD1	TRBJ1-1	TGTGCCAGCAGTAGGACAGGGGCGAACACTGAAGCTTTCTTT	CASSRTGANTEAFF
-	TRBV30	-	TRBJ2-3	TGTGCCTGGAGTGGCGGAGGGAGCACAGATACGCAGTATTTT	CAWSGGGSTDTQYF
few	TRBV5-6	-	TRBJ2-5	TGTGCCAGCAGCTTGGGACCGAGCGAAGAGACCCAGTACTTC	CASSLGPSEETQYF
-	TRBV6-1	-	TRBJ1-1	TGTGCCAGCAGCGGACAGTTGAACACTGAAGCTTTCTTT	CASSGQLNTEAFF